The table lists the clone carrying this T cell receptor (beta chain) with a count of one. Its antigen is as yet unknown. PCR primers comprised 60 Vbeta and 13 Jbeta primers. Authors' processing steps: Some 11 million shared chains were among the approximately 82 million unique TCR beta chains that a later analysis counted. The protocol was immunoSEQ multiplex PCR, while the TCRdb copy is restricted to in-frame clones and leaves out a portion. V and J calls and clone size are given by that table; D and trimming were obtained from the DNA. The sample carries fewer than 150,000 clones, roughly 75% recorded once. These data originate in a study of cytomegalovirus exposure and HLA in healthy donors. The study, taken as a whole, reports: An assumption of roughly uniform sequencing depth across donors underlay the presence/absence analyses.

Looked up from germline, CDR1 is MDHEN and CDR2 is SYDVKM. V was trimmed by 7 bases and J by 3 bases, leaving 12 bases between them. This CDR3 is built from 13 residues. The chain recombines TRBV28 with TRBJ1-1, with D possibly being TRBD1 (5 bases). This TCR was sampled from a man in his forties or fifties in good health and CMV-seropositive. Sequenced sample: PBMCs. CDR3 sequence (DNA): TGTGCCAGCAACACCCCAGGGTACACTGAAGCTTTCTTT. This sequence encodes CASNTPGYTEAFF.